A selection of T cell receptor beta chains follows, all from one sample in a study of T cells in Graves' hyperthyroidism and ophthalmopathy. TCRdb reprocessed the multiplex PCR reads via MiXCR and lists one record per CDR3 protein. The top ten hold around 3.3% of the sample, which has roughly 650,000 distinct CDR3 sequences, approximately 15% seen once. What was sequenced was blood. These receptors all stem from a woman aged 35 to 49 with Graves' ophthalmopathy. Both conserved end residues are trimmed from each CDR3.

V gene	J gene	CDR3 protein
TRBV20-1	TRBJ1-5	SARSGANQPQH
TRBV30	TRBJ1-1	AWSGMGQRWDTEAF
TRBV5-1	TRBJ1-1	ASSIGTRANTEAF
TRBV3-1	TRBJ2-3	ASSQGQGLADTQY
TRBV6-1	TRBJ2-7	ASSKTDRPLYEQY
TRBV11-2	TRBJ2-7	ASSLGLAGEKQY
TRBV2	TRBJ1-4	ASSSFARTREKLF
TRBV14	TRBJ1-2	ASSQEGRYGYT
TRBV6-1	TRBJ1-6	ASRVQGVDSPLH
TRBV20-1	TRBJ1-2	SALIKLQGHGYT
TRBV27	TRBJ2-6	ASSLGDSGANVLT
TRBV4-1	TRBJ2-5	ASSQDQNIPQETQY
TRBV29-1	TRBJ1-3	SVLQGISGNTIY
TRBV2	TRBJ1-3	ASRWDAGNTIY
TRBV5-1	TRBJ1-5	ASSSPTGQPQH
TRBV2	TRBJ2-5	ASRAGAMETQY
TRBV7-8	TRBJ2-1	ASASGRANEQF
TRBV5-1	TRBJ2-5	ASSLQAETQY
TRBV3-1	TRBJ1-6	ASSHTGDSPLH
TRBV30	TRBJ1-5	AWSMGEDQPQH
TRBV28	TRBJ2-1	ASSQLGGATYNEQF
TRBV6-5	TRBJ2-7	ASSYNDRGYEQY
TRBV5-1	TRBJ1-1	ASRESRELGTEAF
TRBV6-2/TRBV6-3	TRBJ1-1	ASTSRSFTEAF
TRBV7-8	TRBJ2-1	ASSGRLVNEQF
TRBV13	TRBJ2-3	ASSRARDTQY
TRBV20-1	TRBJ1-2	SARTLPNYGYT
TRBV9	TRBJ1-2	ASSVGGRGYT
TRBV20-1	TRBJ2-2	SARPGHQGDLGELF
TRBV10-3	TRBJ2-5	ATTDFPETQY
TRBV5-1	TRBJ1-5	ASSLGGEHNQPQH
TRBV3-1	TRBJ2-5	ASRPPSGRNQETQY
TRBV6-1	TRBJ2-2	ASSGTSGVVYGGELF
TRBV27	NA	ASSSPAITGNEQY
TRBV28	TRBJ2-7	ASSPQDTSQY